Below are 27 T cell receptor beta chains sequenced from a single sample in a study of Ad26.COV2.S vaccination and SARS-CoV-2 variants. Clones were read by immunoSEQ multiplex PCR, and TCRdb kept only the in-frame ones, dropping some. The sample lists around 450,000 clones; 90% were seen once. The treatment is: around 19 received Ad26.COV2.S at low or high dose, single or two shots; about 5 received placebo; per-sample allocation not given. After the first vaccine or placebo injection, samples were drawn on day 63. Source: peripheral blood, taken in a trial of Ad26.COV2.S vaccine versus placebo. These receptors all come from a person between 18 and 65 years old who received the Ad26.COV2.S COVID-19 vaccine or a placebo.

With respect to this clone: Other DNA variants within this sample encode the same CDR3. The chain employs TRBV28 and TRBJ2-3; D is ambiguous. The V gene's germline CDR1 is MDHEN and CDR2 SYDVKM. This CDR3 contains 14 residues. Trimming shortened V by 2 bases and J by 2 bases, and 8 bases separated the two germline ends. CDR3 nucleotides: TGTGCCAGCAGTTTAGACATTTCCACAGATACGCAGTATTTT. Protein: CASSLDISTDTQYF. Drawing the rest from reference TRBV28 and TRBJ2-3, the complete variable domain is DVKVTQSSRYLVKRTGEKVFLECVQDMDHENMFWYRQDPGLGLRLIYFSYDVKMKEKGDIPEGYSVSREKKERFSLILESASTNQTSMYLCASSLDISTDTQYFGPGTRLTVL.

The chain recombines TRBV3-1 (or the pseudogene TRBV3-2) with TRBJ1-4, with D possibly matching TRBD1 (6 bases). This CDR3 region has 16 residues. The V gene's germline CDR1 is LGHDT and CDR2 YNNKEL (reference sequence). Between the trimmed V and J ends, which lost 3 bases and 8 bases, there was a span of 19 bases. CDR3 nucleotide sequence: TGTGCCAGCAGCCACGAACTCAGGGGTCCGGGAGAAAAACTGTTTTTT. This gives the protein CASSHELRGPGEKLFF.

This clone was observed a handful of times. The chain links TRBV10-3 to TRBJ2-1, with 12 bases aligning to TRBD2. Trimming cost V 3 bases and J 7 bases; bases outside gene matches: 16. The CDR3 covers 19 residues. Germline CDR1 is ENHRY and CDR2 is SYGVKD. This chain's CDR3 is CAISDPGTSGPFQENEQFF. The CDR3 DNA reads TGTGCCATCAGTGATCCCGGGACTAGCGGGCCCTTCCAAGAAAATGAGCAGTTCTTC.

This chain uses TRBV7-8 with TRBJ2-2, with D tentatively TRBD1 (6 bases). The V gene's germline CDR1 is SGHVS and CDR2 FQNEAQ. The CDR3 consists of 18 residues. V shed 2 bases and J shed 0 bases, with 16 bases lying between them. The CDR3 protein is CASSLLRTDLSNTGELFF. The CDR3 DNA reads TGTGCCAGCAGCTTACTGCGGACAGACCTGTCGAACACCGGGGAGCTGTTTTTT.

The rearrangement uses TRBV27 and TRBJ2-7; D remains unclear. The germline gives CDR1 MNHEY, CDR2 SMNVEV (reference sequence). V was pared by 3 bases and J by 4 bases, with 13 bases between. The CDR3 has 14 residues. The CDR3 here is CASSFEASRYEQYF. As DNA, the CDR3 is TGTGCCAGCAGTTTTGAGGCTAGTAGGTACGAGCAGTACTTC.

The chain joins TRBV10-3 to TRBJ1-4, with TRBD1 matching over 10 bases. V lost 10 bases and J lost 7; bases outside the gene matches: 9. The germline V gene has CDR1 ENHRY and CDR2 SYGVKD. CDR3 length equals 14 residues. The CDR3 nucleotides read TGTGCCACCCACGGACAGGGGGAAGGTGAAAAACTGTTTTTT. This translates into CATHGQGEGEKLFF.

In this sample, this clone turned up a few times. The same CDR3 can be traced to other DNA sequences in this sample. The chain couples TRBV30 to TRBJ1-2; 7 bases fit TRBD1. V dropped 5 bases and J dropped 7; count of bases not matched to a gene: 10. Per the germline V gene, CDR1 is GTSNPN and CDR2 is SVGIG (reference sequence). The CDR3 has 13 residues. CDR3 in amino acids: CAWAEQGRGGYTF. CDR3 nucleotides: TGTGCCTGGGCCGAACAGGGGAGGGGTGGCTACACCTTC.

J is TRBJ2-2 and V is TRBV14; D is undetermined. The germline V gene encodes CDR1 SGHDN and CDR2 FVKESK. The germline V and J ends were trimmed by 1 base and 1 base, with 4 bases remaining between them. The CDR3 runs to 14 residues. CDR3 in amino acids: CASSQVWNTGELFF. CDR3 DNA: TGTGCCAGCAGCCAAGTCTGGAACACCGGGGAGCTGTTTTTT.

DNA of the CDR3: TGTGCCAGCAGCAGGCAGGGAAATAGCAATCAGCCCCAGCATTTT. Amino acid sequence: CASSRQGNSNQPQHF. The chain employs TRBV9 and TRBJ1-5; a weak D match, TRBD1 (5 bases). Between the trimmed V and J ends, which lost 4 bases and 0 bases, there was a span of 11 bases. Germline values: CDR1 SGDLS, CDR2 YYNGEE. This CDR3 has 15 amino acids.

The chain employs TRBV28 and TRBJ1-2; TRBD1 agrees at 8 bases. The germline CDR1 and CDR2 sequences are MDHEN and SYDVKM. This CDR3 is built from 12 residues. V lost 7 bases and J lost 6; bases outside the gene matches: 4. For the CDR3, the DNA is TGTGCCAGCACACAGGGGGAGGATGGCTACACCTTC. Its translation: CASTQGEDGYTF.

This chain links TRBV5-4 with TRBJ2-3; TRBD2 agrees at 7 bases. Looked up from germline, CDR1 is SGHNT and CDR2 is YYREEE (reference sequence). The V and J ends lost 4 bases and 0 bases, in that order; junction bases with no gene match: 5. The CDR3 extends over 15 amino acids. As DNA, the CDR3 is TGTGCCAGCAGCGTTCATAGCGGGAGCACAGATACGCAGTATTTT. Amino acid sequence: CASSVHSGSTDTQYF.

The V call is TRBV28, the J call TRBJ2-1; no clear D. This CDR3 has 12 residues. The V and J ends lost 5 bases and 5 bases respectively, with 7 bases between them. Looked up from germline, CDR1 is MDHEN and CDR2 is SYDVKM. The CDR3 here is CASSLGNNEQFF. CDR3 bases: TGTGCCAGCAGTCTAGGGAACAATGAGCAGTTCTTC.

The J gene is TRBJ2-3, the V gene TRBV10-2; D is unclear. CDR1 and CDR2 (germline): WSHSY, SAAADI. With 8 bases removed from V and 7 bases from J, the gap between germline ends came to 10 bases. CDR3 size: 11 residues. The CDR3 spells CASYKGHTQYF. In DNA form, the CDR3 reads TGCGCCAGCTATAAGGGTCATACGCAGTATTTT.

Comment on this clone: The same CDR3 is also encoded by other DNA sequences in this sample. The V gene is TRBV29-1, the J gene TRBJ2-7; D may match TRBD1 or TRBD2 (5 bases each). Germline loops: CDR1 SQVTM, CDR2 ANQGSEA. This CDR3 contains 11 residues. Trimming cost V 6 bases and J 4 bases, with 10 bases left between them. The CDR3 coding sequence is TGCAGCGTCCTGGGACGTTACGAGCAGTACTTC. This gives the protein CSVLGRYEQYF.

This chain joins TRBV12-3 or TRBV12-4 and TRBJ2-7, with D possibly TRBD1 on 6 matching bases. CDR3 length: 13 amino acids. V lost 2 bases and J lost 6, with 11 bases in between. CDR3 nucleotide sequence: TGTGCCAGCAGTTTAAAGGGGGTATCCGAGCAGTACTTC. Translation gives CASSLKGVSEQYF.

The chain is built from TRBV19 and TRBJ1-6; no reliable D call. The CDR3 extends over 12 amino acids. Trimming shortened V by 8 bases and J by 7 bases, and 9 bases separated the two germline ends. Germline CDR1 and CDR2: LNHDA and SQIVND (reference sequence). The DNA for the CDR3 is TGTGCCAGTGGGCGGAAAAATTCACCCCTCCACTTT. The encoded protein is CASGRKNSPLHF.

V usage is TRBV5-1 and J usage is TRBJ2-5, with a weak D call TRBD2 (6 bases). CDR1 and CDR2 from the germline V gene are SGHRS and YFSETQ. V was pared by 2 bases and J by 5 bases, with 10 bases between. This CDR3 is 13 amino acids long. CDR3 sequence reads: CASSFGRGETQYF. CDR3 sequence (DNA): TGCGCCAGCAGCTTCGGGAGAGGGGAGACCCAGTACTTC.

The chain is built from TRBV27 and TRBJ1-1; 7 positions match TRBD1. Germline V CDR1 and CDR2: MNHEY, SMNVEV (reference sequence). This CDR3 has 15 amino acids. V was clipped by 2 bases and J by 1 base; unmatched bases: 4. CDR3 bases: TGTGCCAGCAGTTTAACTGAGGGGGCGAACACTGAAGCTTTCTTT. This sequence encodes CASSLTEGANTEAFF.

V gene TRBV5-1 combines with J gene TRBJ2-2; no definite D call. In germline, CDR1 is SGHRS, CDR2 YFSETQ. CDR3 length: 16 amino acids. V lost 1 base and J lost 2, with 12 bases in between. The CDR3 sequence is CASSLFGTSNTGELFF. Written as DNA, the CDR3 is TGCGCCAGCAGCTTGTTCGGAACGAGCAACACCGGGGAGCTGTTTTTT. The full variable domain, completed using reference TRBV5-1 and TRBJ2-2, is KAGVTQTPRYLIKTRGQQVTLSCSPISGHRSVSWYQQTPGQGLQFLFEYFSETQRNKGNFPGRFSGRQFSNSRSEMNVSTLELGDSALYLCASSLFGTSNTGELFFGEGSRLTVL.

The rearrangement uses TRBV29-1 and TRBJ1-1; D unresolved. This CDR3 is built from 10 residues. From germline, CDR1 is SQVTM and CDR2 ANQGSEA. V lost 7 bases to trimming and J lost 7 bases, with 10 bases between them. In nucleotides, the CDR3 is TGCAGCGGATCAAACCTTGAAGCTTTCTTT. Amino acids: CSGSNLEAFF.

V and J are TRBV5-1 and TRBJ2-1; 11 nucleotides agree with TRBD2. This CDR3 is 15 amino acids long. After removal of 4 bases from V and 10 bases from J, the junction contained 10 bases not matched to a gene. CDR1 is SGHRS and CDR2 is YFSETQ in the germline V gene. CDR3 nucleotide sequence: TGCGCCAGCAGCCTTACCGGGACTAGCGGCGGAGAGCAGTTCTTC. This sequence encodes CASSLTGTSGGEQFF.

The CDR3 sequence: CASSLSSGNTGELFF. DNA for the CDR3: TGTGCCAGCAGTTTATCCTCAGGGAACACCGGGGAGCTGTTTTTT. The rearrangement joins TRBV27 to TRBJ2-2; D ambiguous. CDR1 is MNHEY, CDR2 SMNVEV, per germline (reference sequence). The CDR3 is 15 amino acids. The ends were cut back, 0 bases at V and 1 base at J, with 6 bases in the middle.

This chain joins TRBV4-2 and TRBJ2-1; 8 bases are shared with TRBD2. After removal of 0 bases from V and 6 bases from J, the junction contained 7 bases not matched to a gene. The CDR3 is made up of 16 amino acids. Germline assignment: CDR1 LGHNA and CDR2 YNFKEQ. Written as DNA, the CDR3 is TGTGCCAGCAGCCAAGACACGGGAGGGGTTAGCAATGAGCAGTTCTTC. It is translated as CASSQDTGGVSNEQFF.

For this clone: Distinct nucleotide sequences in the sample also encode this CDR3. The chain uses TRBV3-1 (or the pseudogene TRBV3-2) and TRBJ2-7; perhaps TRBD2 as D (6 bases). Germline V gene sequence: CDR1 LGHDT, CDR2 YNNKEL (reference sequence). Trimming removed 3 bases at V and 4 bases at J, with 7 bases between. The CDR3 length is 12 residues. The CDR3 region has the DNA TGTGCCAGCAGCCAGGGGACTTACGAGCAGTACTTC. Protein product: CASSQGTYEQYF.

J is TRBJ2-1 and V is TRBV7-9; 14 bases map to TRBD2. The CDR3 is 13 residues long. Trimming at V came to 8 bases and at J to 7 bases, leaving 1 base not matched to a gene. Germline V gene lookup returns CDR1 SEHNR and CDR2 FQNEAQ (reference sequence). The CDR3 reads CASGTSGSNEQFF. The CDR3, as DNA: TGTGCCAGCGGGACTAGCGGGAGTAATGAGCAGTTCTTC.

The chain recombines TRBV5-4 with TRBJ2-5; 8 positions agree with TRBD1. The ends lost 4 bases at V and 4 bases at J; junction bases unmatched: 9. Germline loops: CDR1 SGHNT, CDR2 YYREEE (reference sequence). The CDR3 length is 15 residues. The CDR3 spells CASSTRQGTRETQYF. CDR3 nucleotide sequence: TGTGCCAGCAGCACTCGACAGGGGACCCGAGAGACCCAGTACTTC.

A word on this clone: Additional DNA sequences in this sample encode the identical CDR3. The chain carries TRBV9 and TRBJ2-7; 11 bases are shared with TRBD2. Germline CDR1 and CDR2: SGDLS and YYNGEE. This CDR3 contains 15 residues. The V gene end was trimmed by 0 bases and the J gene end by 1 base; junction bases not matched to a gene: 0. In nucleotides, the CDR3 is TGTGCCAGCAGCGTAGGACTAGCGGGATCCTACGAGCAGTACTTC. It is translated as CASSVGLAGSYEQYF.